The 27 T cell receptor beta chains below were found in one sample sequenced in a study of T cells after yellow fever vaccination. TCRdb reprocessed the 5' RACE reads with MiXCR, giving one entry per CDR3 protein. The sample shows some 600,000 distinct CDR3 sequences, about a sixth of them seen only once. Specimen: PBMCs, collected 5 days after the first yellow fever vaccination. These TCRs come from a man between 18 and 35 years old who received the YFV17D yellow fever vaccine.

This sequence joins TRBV19 and TRBJ1-6, with a tentative D call TRBD1 (6 bases). Between the trimmed V and J ends, which lost 6 bases and 10 bases, there was a span of 13 bases. Per the germline V gene, CDR1 is LNHDA and CDR2 is SQIVND (reference sequence). This CDR3 contains 13 residues. For the CDR3, the DNA is TGTGCCAGTAGGGACGGACAGTTATCACCCCTCCACTTT. This sequence encodes CASRDGQLSPLHF.

J is TRBJ2-2 and V is TRBV27; TRBD1 matches at 8 bases. The CDR3 runs 16 residues. Germline values: CDR1 MNHEY, CDR2 SMNVEV (reference sequence). The J segment lost 3 bases and the V segment lost 1 base, leaving 4 bases of the junction unmatched. CDR3 sequence: CASSLLGQVYTGELFF. Written as DNA, the CDR3 is TGTGCCAGCAGTTTATTGGGACAGGTGTACACCGGGGAGCTGTTTTTT.

The V and J genes are TRBV6-2 or TRBV6-3 and TRBJ1-4, with D perhaps TRBD1 (6 bases). V was cut by 5 bases and J by 7 bases, with 20 bases left in between. Germline CDR1 reads MNHEY; CDR2 reads SVGEGT. This CDR3 has 16 residues. DNA for the CDR3: TGTGCCAGCAGTCATGGGACATACCTCCGGGGTGAAAAACTGTTTTTT. Its protein is CASSHGTYLRGEKLFF.

The chain recombines TRBV11-2 with TRBJ2-5; D is perhaps TRBD1 (5 bases). V lost 2 bases, J lost 6 bases, and 13 bases lay in between. Per the germline V gene, CDR1 is SGHAT and CDR2 is FQNNGV. This CDR3 is built from 14 residues. Here the CDR3 reads CASSLMVAGKTQYF. The DNA of the CDR3 is TGTGCCAGCAGCTTAATGGTGGCAGGGAAGACCCAGTACTTC.

A single count supports this clonotype. The chain employs TRBV2 and TRBJ1-2; D is ambiguous. Germline assignment: CDR1 SNHLY and CDR2 FYNNEI. The CDR3 loop spans 14 amino acids. V was shortened by 5 bases and J by 0 bases, with 10 bases between the two germline ends. The CDR3 protein is CASSRTLTNYGYTF. The DNA for the CDR3 is TGTGCCAGCAGTCGGACGTTGACTAACTATGGCTACACCTTC. Drawing the rest from reference TRBV2 and TRBJ1-2, the complete variable domain is EPEVTQTPSHQVTQMGQEVILRCVPISNHLYFYWYRQILGQKVEFLVSFYNNEISEKSEIFDDQFSVERPDGSNFTLKIRSTKLEDSAMYFCASSRTLTNYGYTFGSGTRLTVV.

This chain uses TRBV12-3 or TRBV12-4 with TRBJ1-6, with D tentatively TRBD1 (6 bases). This CDR3 has 14 amino acids. The V gene lost 7 bases and the J gene lost 7 bases, with 14 bases spanning the gap. The CDR3: CASTATGGNSPLHF. The CDR3 nucleotides read TGTGCCAGCACCGCGACAGGAGGGAATTCACCCCTCCACTTT.

The chain employs TRBV12-3 or TRBV12-4 and TRBJ2-1; TRBD2 aligns across 14 bases. Unmatched junction bases numbered 5, after V lost 4 bases and J lost 9 bases. This CDR3 has 15 amino acids. CDR3 DNA: TGTGCCAGCAGTTGGACTAGCGGGGGGTTCGGTGAGCAGTTCTTC. Translating it yields CASSWTSGGFGEQFF.

This clonotype was picked up many times. The V and J genes are TRBV5-4 and TRBJ1-1; 8 bases are a match to TRBD1. The germline CDR1 and CDR2 sequences are SGHNT and YYREEE (reference sequence). V was clipped by 0 bases and J by 7 bases; unmatched bases: 2. This CDR3 has 13 amino acids. The CDR3 sequence: CASSLGGTGEAFF. CDR3 DNA: TGTGCCAGCAGCTTGGGTGGGACAGGTGAAGCTTTCTTT.

This chain joins TRBV9 and TRBJ2-3; D perhaps matches TRBD2 (6 bases). The CDR3 length is 15 residues. The germline CDR1 and CDR2 sequences are SGDLS and YYNGEE. V lost 0 bases and J lost 5, with 13 bases in between. The CDR3 is CASSVAPGLRDTQYF. For the CDR3, the DNA is TGTGCCAGCAGCGTAGCTCCGGGACTTCGAGATACGCAGTATTTT.

This clonotype was seen many times. The chain carries TRBV9 and TRBJ2-3; 8 bases agree with TRBD2. The J segment lost 2 bases and the V segment lost 0 bases, leaving 5 bases of the junction unmatched. Germline V CDR1 and CDR2: SGDLS, YYNGEE. The CDR3 spans 16 residues. The CDR3 spells CASSVGWRGATDTQYF. The DNA of the CDR3 is TGTGCCAGCAGCGTAGGATGGCGGGGGGCCACAGATACGCAGTATTTT.

This clonotype has only a few counts. The gene calls are TRBV12-3 or TRBV12-4 and TRBJ1-6; 9 nucleotides match TRBD1. V was clipped by 10 bases and J by 7 bases; unmatched bases: 5. The CDR3 length is 13 residues. In DNA, the CDR3 is TGTGCCACCAACAGGGGGCTAAATTCACCCCTCCACTTT. It translates to CATNRGLNSPLHF.

The chain recombines TRBV4-2 with TRBJ2-2; D might be TRBD1 (6 bases). Germline assignment: CDR1 LGHNA and CDR2 YNFKEQ. V gave up 1 base and J gave up 0 bases, with 12 bases separating them. The length of the CDR3 is 17 residues. The CDR3 loop is CASSQASQGTNTGELFF. The CDR3 coding sequence is TGTGCCAGCAGCCAAGCGTCCCAGGGGACGAACACCGGGGAGCTGTTTTTT.

The chain links TRBV5-1 to TRBJ2-1; 9 bases are shared with TRBD2. This CDR3 spans 15 amino acids. CDR1 SGHRS and CDR2 YFSETQ come from the germline V gene. With 1 base clipped from V and 7 bases from J, the junction kept 6 bases outside the gene matches. CDR3 nucleotides: TGCGCCAGCAGCTTGATCGGCGGGGGGGCGAATGAGCAGTTCTTC. Translating it yields CASSLIGGGANEQFF.

In its sample, this clonotype was seen a few times. The V call is TRBV5-1, the J call TRBJ1-1, with a possible D match to TRBD1 (5 bases). Germline-derived CDR1 and CDR2 are SGHRS and YFSETQ. CDR3 size: 13 residues. V was trimmed by 2 bases and J by 4 bases, leaving 9 bases between them. The CDR3: CASSFQGLTEAFF. For the CDR3, the DNA is TGCGCCAGCAGCTTCCAGGGCCTCACTGAAGCTTTCTTT.

This clonotype has more than one count but fewer than ten. CDR3 amino acids: CASSLEWAYEQYF. Written as DNA, the CDR3 is TGCGCCAGCAGCTTGGAGTGGGCCTACGAGCAGTACTTC. The J gene is TRBJ2-7, the V gene TRBV5-1; D gene ambiguous. V lost 0 bases, J lost 2 bases, and 6 bases lay in between. The CDR3 is 13 amino acids. The germline CDR1 and CDR2 sequences are SGHRS and YFSETQ. Using reference TRBV5-1 and TRBJ2-7 for the parts outside the CDR3, the full variable domain is KAGVTQTPRYLIKTRGQQVTLSCSPISGHRSVSWYQQTPGQGLQFLFEYFSETQRNKGNFPGRFSGRQFSNSRSEMNVSTLELGDSALYLCASSLEWAYEQYFGPGTRLTVT.

The J gene is TRBJ2-3, the V gene TRBV20-1; 14 nucleotides line up with TRBD2. The CDR3 is made up of 16 amino acids. The junction had 4 bases not matched to a gene; V was cut back by 5 bases and J by 0 bases. Germline V gene data show CDR1 as DFQATT and CDR2 as SNEGSKA (reference sequence). CDR3: CSAWTSGGISTDTQYF. The CDR3, as DNA: TGCAGTGCTTGGACTAGCGGGGGGATTAGCACAGATACGCAGTATTTT.

CDR3 sequence: CASSKDRESGYTF. The DNA of the CDR3 is TGTGCCAGCAGCAAAGACAGGGAGTCTGGCTACACCTTC. The chain carries TRBV7-9 and TRBJ1-2; 7 bases align to TRBD1. Trimming took 5 bases from V and 7 from J; bases not matched to a gene: 7. The CDR3 length is 13 residues. CDR1 and CDR2 from the germline V gene are SEHNR and FQNEAQ (reference sequence).

This chain joins TRBV18 and TRBJ2-5; tentatively, D is TRBD1 (6 bases). CDR3 length: 14 residues. Trimming removed 3 bases at V and 4 bases at J, with 12 bases between. Per germline, CDR1 KGHSH and CDR2 LQKENI. This CDR3 is CASSPPGQRETQYF. The CDR3 coding sequence is TGTGCCAGCTCACCCCCGGGACAACGAGAGACCCAGTACTTC.

The chain links TRBV6-5 to TRBJ2-7; TRBD2 matches 10 bases. Per the germline V gene, CDR1 is MNHEY and CDR2 is SVGAGI. The CDR3 runs 16 residues. The J segment lost 3 bases and the V segment lost 3 bases, leaving 8 bases of the junction unmatched. The chain's CDR3 is CASSYGAGLANYEQYF. The CDR3 region has the DNA TGTGCCAGCAGTTATGGGGCGGGACTAGCGAACTACGAGCAGTACTTC.

This rearrangement joins TRBV7-2 to TRBJ2-3, with 7 bases aligning to TRBD2. V lost 9 bases to trimming and J lost 6 bases; unmatched junction nucleotides: 15. Germline V gene lookup returns CDR1 SGHTA and CDR2 FQGNSA. The CDR3 is made up of 15 amino acids. In DNA, the CDR3 is TGTGCCAGGAGCCCGGGACTACCCTTCGGGGATACGCAGTATTTT. This codes for CARSPGLPFGDTQYF. The full variable domain, rest sourced from reference TRBV7-2 and TRBJ2-3, is GAGVSQSPSNKVTEKGKDVELRCDPISGHTALYWYRQSLGQGLEFLIYFQGNSAPDKSGLPSDRFSAERTGGSVSTLTIQRTQQEDSAVYLCARSPGLPFGDTQYFGPGTRLTVL.

The chain has TRBV12-3 or TRBV12-4 and TRBJ1-1; D uncertain. V dropped 2 bases and J dropped 4 bases, with 5 bases sitting between them. The CDR3 spans 12 residues. CDR3 DNA: TGTGCCAGCAGTTTAATCGCCACTGAAGCTTTCTTT. It codes for CASSLIATEAFF.

The rearrangement links TRBV12-3 or TRBV12-4 to TRBJ2-1; possibly TRBD1 or TRBD2 for D (5 bases each). V lost 8 bases and J 0 bases, leaving 14 bases between the germline ends. The CDR3 spans 15 residues. The CDR3 protein is CASSIRGSSYNEQFF. CDR3 in DNA: TGTGCCAGCTCAATCCGGGGCAGCTCCTACAATGAGCAGTTCTTC.

This clonotype appeared a few times. This chain connects TRBV6-5 to TRBJ1-1; D not resolved. In germline, CDR1 is MNHEY, CDR2 SVGAGI. Trimming stripped 7 bases from V and 2 bases from J, with 17 bases between. The length of the CDR3 is 15 residues. The CDR3 DNA sequence: TGTGCCAGCACCTACTTAGGGCGGGGAAACACTGAAGCTTTCTTT. Its protein product is CASTYLGRGNTEAFF.

In nucleotides, the CDR3 is TGTGCCAGCAGCTTGGCTAGCGGGTTCACAGATACGCAGTATTTT. Translated: CASSLASGFTDTQYF. The chain uses TRBV5-8 and TRBJ2-3, with TRBD2 matching over 8 bases. Germline V CDR1 and CDR2: SGHTS, YDEGEE. J was trimmed by 2 bases and V by 0 bases; bases with no gene match: 2. The CDR3 loop spans 15 amino acids.

This clonotype appeared many times. The DNA of the CDR3 is TGTGCCAGCAGCGGGCCCCATCCCTACGAGCAGTACGTC. Amino acids: CASSGPHPYEQYV. V and J are TRBV7-9 and TRBJ2-7; D is uncertain. Germline V gene lookup returns CDR1 SEHNR and CDR2 FQNEAQ (reference sequence). V lost 5 bases, J lost 2 bases, and 10 bases lay in between. The CDR3 is made up of 13 amino acids.

This clonotype was observed a single time. The rearrangement uses TRBV6-2 or TRBV6-3 and TRBJ1-2; D gene ambiguous. V shed 7 bases and J shed 8 bases, with 20 bases lying between them. The germline V gene encodes CDR1 MNHEY and CDR2 SVGEGT. The CDR3 contains 14 residues. For the CDR3, the DNA is TGTGCCAGCACCTCCCCCCTCCAGCCGTTGGGCTACACCTTC. It is translated as CASTSPLQPLGYTF.

This chain links TRBV7-6 with TRBJ2-1; TRBD2 is a possible D gene (5 bases). This CDR3 spans 15 amino acids. The V gene lost 5 bases and the J gene lost 5 bases, with 16 bases spanning the gap. Germline V gives CDR1 SGHVS, CDR2 FNYEAQ. CDR3 nucleotides: TGTGCCAGCAGCGCGGACCGAAGACTAAACAATGAGCAGTTCTTC. Its protein product is CASSADRRLNNEQFF. The full variable domain, in which reference TRBV7-6 and TRBJ2-1 provide the parts outside the CDR3, is GAGVSQSPRYKVTKRGQDVALRCDPISGHVSLYWYRQALGQGPEFLTYFNYEAQQDKSGLPNDRFSAERPEGSISTLTIQRTEQRDSAMYRCASSADRRLNNEQFFGPGTRLTVL.